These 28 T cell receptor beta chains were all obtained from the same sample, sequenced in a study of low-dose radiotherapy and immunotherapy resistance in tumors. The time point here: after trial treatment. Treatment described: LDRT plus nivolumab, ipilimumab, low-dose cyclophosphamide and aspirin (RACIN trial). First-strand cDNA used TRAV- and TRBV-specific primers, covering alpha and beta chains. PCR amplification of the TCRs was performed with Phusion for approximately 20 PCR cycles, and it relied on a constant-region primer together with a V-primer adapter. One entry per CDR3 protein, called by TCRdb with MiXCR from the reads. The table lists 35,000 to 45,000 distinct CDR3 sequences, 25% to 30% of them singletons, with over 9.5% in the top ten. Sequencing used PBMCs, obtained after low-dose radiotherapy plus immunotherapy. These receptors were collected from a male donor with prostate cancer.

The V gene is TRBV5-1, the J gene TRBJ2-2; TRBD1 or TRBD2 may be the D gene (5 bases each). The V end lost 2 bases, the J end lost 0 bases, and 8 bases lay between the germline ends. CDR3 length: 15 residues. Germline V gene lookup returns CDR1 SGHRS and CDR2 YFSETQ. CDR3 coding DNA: TGCGCCAGCAGCTTCCAGGGAGCGAACACCGGGGAGCTGTTTTTT. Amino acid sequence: CASSFQGANTGELFF.

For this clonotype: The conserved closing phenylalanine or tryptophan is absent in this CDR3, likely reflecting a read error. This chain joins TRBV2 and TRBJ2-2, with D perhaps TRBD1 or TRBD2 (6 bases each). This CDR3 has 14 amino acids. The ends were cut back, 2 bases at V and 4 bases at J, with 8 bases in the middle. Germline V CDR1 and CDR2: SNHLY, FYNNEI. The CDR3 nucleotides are TGTGCCAGCAGTGAAAGGGGGGCCACCGGGGAGCTGTTTATT. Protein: CASSERGATGELFI.

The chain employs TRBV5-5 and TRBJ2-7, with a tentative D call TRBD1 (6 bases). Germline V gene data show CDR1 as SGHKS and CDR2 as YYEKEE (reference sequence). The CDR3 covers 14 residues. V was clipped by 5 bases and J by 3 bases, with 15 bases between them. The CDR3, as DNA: TGTGCCAGCAGTACTTTGGCAGGGGTCTACGAGCAGTACTTC. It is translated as CASSTLAGVYEQYF.

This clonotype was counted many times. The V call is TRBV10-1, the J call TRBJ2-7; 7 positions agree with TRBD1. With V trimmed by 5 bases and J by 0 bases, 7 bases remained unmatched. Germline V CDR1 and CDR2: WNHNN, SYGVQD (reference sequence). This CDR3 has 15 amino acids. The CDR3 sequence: CASSPDRLNSYEQYF. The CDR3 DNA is TGCGCCAGCAGTCCGGACAGGCTGAACTCCTACGAGCAGTACTTC.

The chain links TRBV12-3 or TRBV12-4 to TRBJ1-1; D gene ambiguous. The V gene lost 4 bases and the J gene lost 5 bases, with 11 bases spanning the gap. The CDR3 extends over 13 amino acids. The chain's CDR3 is CASSWAGRTEAFF. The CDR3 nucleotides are TGTGCCAGCAGTTGGGCGGGGAGAACTGAAGCTTTCTTT.

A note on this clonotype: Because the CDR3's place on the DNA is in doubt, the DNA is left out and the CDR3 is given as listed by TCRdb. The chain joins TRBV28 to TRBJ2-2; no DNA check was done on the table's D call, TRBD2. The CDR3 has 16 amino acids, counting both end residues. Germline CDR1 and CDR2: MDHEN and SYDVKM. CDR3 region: CAANSGRAATGELFFF.

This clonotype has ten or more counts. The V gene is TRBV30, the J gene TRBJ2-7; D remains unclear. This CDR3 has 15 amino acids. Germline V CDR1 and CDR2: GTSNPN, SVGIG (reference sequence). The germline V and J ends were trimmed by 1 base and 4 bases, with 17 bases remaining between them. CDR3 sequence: CAWSGTGVVSYEQYF. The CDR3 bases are TGTGCCTGGAGTGGCACCGGAGTCGTTAGTTACGAGCAGTACTTC.

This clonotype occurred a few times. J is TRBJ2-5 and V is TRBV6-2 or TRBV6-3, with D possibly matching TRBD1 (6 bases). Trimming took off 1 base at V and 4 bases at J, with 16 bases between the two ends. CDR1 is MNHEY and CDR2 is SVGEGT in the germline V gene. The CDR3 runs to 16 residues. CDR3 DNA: TGTGCCAGCAGTTACTACAGGGATAAGGGGAGAGAGACCCAGTACTTC. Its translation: CASSYYRDKGRETQYF.

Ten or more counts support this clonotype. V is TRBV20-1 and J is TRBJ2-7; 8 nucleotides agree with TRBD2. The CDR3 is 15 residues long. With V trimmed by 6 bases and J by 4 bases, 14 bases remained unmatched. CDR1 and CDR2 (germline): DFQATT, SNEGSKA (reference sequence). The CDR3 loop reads CSADPGTSKEYEQYF. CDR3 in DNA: TGCAGTGCGGATCCCGGGACTAGTAAAGAATACGAGCAGTACTTC.

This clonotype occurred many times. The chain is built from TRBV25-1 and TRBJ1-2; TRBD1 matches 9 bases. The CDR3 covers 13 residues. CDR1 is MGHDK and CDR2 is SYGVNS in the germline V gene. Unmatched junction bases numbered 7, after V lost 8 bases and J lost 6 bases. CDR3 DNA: TGTGCCAGCGGCGGGACAGGGACCCATGGCTACACCTTC. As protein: CASGGTGTHGYTF.

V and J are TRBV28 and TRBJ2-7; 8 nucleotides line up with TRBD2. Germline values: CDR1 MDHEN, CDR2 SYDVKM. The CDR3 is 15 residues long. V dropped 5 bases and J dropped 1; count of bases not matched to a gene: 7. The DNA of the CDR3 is TGTGCCAGCAGTACGATAGCGGGGCGATCCTACGAGCAGTACTTC. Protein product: CASSTIAGRSYEQYF.

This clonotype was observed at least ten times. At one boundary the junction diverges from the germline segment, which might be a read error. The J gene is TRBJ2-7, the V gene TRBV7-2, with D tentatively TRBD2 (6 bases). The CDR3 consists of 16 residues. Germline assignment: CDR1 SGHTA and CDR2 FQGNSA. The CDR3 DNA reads TGCGCCAGCAGCCCGGGAGATACAAAAAGCTCCTACGAGCAGTACTTC. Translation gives CASSPGDTKSSYEQYF.

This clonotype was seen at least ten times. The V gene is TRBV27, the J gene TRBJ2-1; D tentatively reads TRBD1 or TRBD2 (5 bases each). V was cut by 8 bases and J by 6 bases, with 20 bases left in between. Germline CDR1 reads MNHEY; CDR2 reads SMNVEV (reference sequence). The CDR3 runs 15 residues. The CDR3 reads CASGRDLEGPNEQFF. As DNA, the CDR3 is TGTGCCAGCGGTAGGGACCTAGAGGGGCCCAATGAGCAGTTCTTC.

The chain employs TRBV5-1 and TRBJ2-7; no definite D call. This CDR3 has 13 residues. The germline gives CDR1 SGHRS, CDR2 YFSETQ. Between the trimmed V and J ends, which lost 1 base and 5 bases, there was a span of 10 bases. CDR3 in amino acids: CASSLYTSDEQYF. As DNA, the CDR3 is TGCGCCAGCAGCTTGTACACTTCGGACGAGCAGTACTTC.

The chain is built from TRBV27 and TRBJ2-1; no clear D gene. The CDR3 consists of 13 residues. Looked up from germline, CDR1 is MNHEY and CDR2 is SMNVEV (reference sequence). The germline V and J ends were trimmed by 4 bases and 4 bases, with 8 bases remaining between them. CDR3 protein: CASSSSSYNEQFF. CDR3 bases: TGTGCCAGCAGTTCCTCGAGTTACAATGAGCAGTTCTTC.

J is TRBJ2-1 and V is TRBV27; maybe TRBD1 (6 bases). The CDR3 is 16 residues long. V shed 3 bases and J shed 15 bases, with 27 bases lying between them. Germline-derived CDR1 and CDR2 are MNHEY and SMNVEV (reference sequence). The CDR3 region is CASSLNSRGPLNRRFF. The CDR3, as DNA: TGTGCCAGCAGTTTGAACTCCAGGGGTCCACTCAACCGGCGGTTCTTC.

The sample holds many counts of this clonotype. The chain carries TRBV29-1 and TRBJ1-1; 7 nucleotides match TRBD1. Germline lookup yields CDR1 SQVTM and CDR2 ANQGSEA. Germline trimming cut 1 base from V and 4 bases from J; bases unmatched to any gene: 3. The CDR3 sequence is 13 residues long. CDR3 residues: CSVEVAGGTEAFF. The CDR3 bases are TGCAGCGTTGAAGTTGCAGGGGGCACTGAAGCTTTCTTT. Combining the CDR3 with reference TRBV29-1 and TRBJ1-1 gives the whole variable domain SAVISQKPSRDICQRGTSLTIQCQVDSQVTMMFWYRQQPGQSLTLIATANQGSEATYESGFVIDKFPISRPNLTFSTLTVSNMSPEDSSIYLCSVEVAGGTEAFFGQGTRLTVV.

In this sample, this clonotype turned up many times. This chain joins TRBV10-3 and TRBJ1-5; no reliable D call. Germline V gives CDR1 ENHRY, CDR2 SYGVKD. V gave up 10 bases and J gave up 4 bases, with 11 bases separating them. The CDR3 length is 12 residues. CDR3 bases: TGTGCCACCGGAAGTGGGAATCAGCCCCAGCATTTT. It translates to CATGSGNQPQHF.

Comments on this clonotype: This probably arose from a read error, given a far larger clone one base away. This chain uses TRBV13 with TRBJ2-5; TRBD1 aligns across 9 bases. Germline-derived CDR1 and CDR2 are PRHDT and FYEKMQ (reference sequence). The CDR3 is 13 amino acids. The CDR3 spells CVPGQGDSKTQYF. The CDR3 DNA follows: TGTGTCCCGGGACAGGGCGATTCGAAGACCCAGTACTTC.

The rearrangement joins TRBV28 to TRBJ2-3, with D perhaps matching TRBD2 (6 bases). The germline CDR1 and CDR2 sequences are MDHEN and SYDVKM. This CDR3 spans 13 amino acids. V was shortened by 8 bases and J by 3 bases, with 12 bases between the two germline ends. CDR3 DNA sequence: TGTGCCAGCCGGGAGTCGGCGACAGATACGCAGTATTTT. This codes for CASRESATDTQYF.

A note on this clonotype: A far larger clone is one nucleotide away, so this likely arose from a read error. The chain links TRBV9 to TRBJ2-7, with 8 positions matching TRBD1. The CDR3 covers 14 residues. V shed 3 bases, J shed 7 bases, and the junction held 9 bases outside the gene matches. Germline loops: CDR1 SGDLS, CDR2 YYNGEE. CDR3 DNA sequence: TGTGCCAGCAGCGCCCAGGGGGCGAGAAATGAGCAGTACTTC. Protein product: CASSAQGARNEQYF.

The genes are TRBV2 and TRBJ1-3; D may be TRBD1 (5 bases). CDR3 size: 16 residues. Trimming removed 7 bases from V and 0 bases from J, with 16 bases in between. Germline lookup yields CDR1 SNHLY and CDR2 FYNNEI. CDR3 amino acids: CASTLQQAFSGNTIYF. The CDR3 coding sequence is TGTGCCAGCACCCTCCAACAGGCGTTCTCTGGAAACACCATATATTTT. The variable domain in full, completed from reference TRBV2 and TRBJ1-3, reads EPEVTQTPSHQVTQMGQEVILRCVPISNHLYFYWYRQILGQKVEFLVSFYNNEISEKSEIFDDQFSVERPDGSNFTLKIRSTKLEDSAMYFCASTLQQAFSGNTIYFGEGSWLTVV.

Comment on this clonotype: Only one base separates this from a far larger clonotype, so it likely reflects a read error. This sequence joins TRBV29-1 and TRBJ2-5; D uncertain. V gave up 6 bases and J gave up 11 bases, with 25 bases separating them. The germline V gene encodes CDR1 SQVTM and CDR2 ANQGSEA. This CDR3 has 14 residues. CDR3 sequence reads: CSVPWGSSYNEQYF. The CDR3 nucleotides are TGCAGCGTCCCTTGGGGTAGCTCCTACAATGAGCAGTACTTC.

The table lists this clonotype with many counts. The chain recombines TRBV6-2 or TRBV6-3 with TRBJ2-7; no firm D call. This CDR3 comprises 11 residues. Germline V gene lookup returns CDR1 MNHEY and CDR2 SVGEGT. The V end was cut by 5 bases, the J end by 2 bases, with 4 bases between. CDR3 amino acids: CASSNTYEQYF. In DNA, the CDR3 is TGTGCCAGCAGTAACACCTACGAGCAGTACTTC.

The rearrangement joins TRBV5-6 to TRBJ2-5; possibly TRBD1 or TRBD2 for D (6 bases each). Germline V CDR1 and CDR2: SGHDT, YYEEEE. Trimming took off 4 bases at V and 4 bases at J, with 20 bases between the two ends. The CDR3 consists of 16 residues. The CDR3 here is CASSGSRDWDTETQYF. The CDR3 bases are TGTGCCAGCAGCGGAAGCCGGGACTGGGACACAGAGACCCAGTACTTC.

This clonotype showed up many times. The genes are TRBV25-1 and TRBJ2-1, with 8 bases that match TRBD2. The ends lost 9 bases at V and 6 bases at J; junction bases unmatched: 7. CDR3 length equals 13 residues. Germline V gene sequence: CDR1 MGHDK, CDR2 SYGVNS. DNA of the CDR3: TGTGCCAGTCGCCAGCGGGGGACCAATGAGCAGTTCTTC. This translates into CASRQRGTNEQFF. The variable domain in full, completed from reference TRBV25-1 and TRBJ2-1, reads EADIYQTPRYLVIGTGKKITLECSQTMGHDKMYWYQQDPGMELHLIHYSYGVNSTEKGDLSSESTVSRIRTEHFPLTLESARPSHTSQYLCASRQRGTNEQFFGPGTRLTVL.

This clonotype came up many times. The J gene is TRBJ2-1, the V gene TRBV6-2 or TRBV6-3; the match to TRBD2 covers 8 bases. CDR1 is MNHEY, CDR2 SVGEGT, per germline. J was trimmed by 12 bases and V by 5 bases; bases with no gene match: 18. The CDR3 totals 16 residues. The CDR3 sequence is CASSGGGSGAGKGQFF. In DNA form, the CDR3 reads TGTGCCAGCAGTGGGGGGGGTAGCGGGGCCGGTAAGGGGCAGTTCTTC.

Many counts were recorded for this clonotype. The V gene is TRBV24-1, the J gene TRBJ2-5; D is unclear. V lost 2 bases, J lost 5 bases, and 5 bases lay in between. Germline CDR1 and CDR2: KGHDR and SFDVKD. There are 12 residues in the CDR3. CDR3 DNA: TGTGCCACCAGTGATTCTCTTGAGACCCAGTACTTC. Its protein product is CATSDSLETQYF.